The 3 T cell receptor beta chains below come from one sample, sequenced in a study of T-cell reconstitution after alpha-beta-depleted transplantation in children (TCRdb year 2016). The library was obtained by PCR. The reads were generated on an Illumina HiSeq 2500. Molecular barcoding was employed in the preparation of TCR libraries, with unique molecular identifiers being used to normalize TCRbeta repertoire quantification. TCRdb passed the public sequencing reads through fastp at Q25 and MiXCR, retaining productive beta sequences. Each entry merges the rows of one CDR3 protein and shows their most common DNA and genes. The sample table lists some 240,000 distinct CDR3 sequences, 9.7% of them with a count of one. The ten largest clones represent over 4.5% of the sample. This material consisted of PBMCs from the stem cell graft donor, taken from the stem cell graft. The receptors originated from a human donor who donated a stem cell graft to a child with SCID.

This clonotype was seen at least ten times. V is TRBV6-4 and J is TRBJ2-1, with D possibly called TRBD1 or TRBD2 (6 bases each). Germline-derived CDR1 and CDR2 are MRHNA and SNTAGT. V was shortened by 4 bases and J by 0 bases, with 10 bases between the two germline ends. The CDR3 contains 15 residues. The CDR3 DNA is TGTGCCAGCAGTGTGGAGGGGGGCTCCTACAATGAGCAGTTCTTC. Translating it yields CASSVEGGSYNEQFF.

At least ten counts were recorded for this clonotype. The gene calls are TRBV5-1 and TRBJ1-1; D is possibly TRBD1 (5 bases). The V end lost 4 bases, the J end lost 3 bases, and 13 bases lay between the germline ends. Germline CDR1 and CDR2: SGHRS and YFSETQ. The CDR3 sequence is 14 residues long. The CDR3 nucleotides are TGCGCCAGCAGCCCCAGGGCTGCGGACACTGAAGCTTTCTTT. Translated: CASSPRAADTEAFF.

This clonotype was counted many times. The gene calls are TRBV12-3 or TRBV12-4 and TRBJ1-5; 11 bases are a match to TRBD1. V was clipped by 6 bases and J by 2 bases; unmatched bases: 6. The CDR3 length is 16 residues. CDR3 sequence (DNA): TGTGCCAGCAGCCCCGGGACAGGGGGAGGCAATCAGCCCCAGCATTTT. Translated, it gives CASSPGTGGGNQPQHF.